This TCR beta chain was observed in a study of regulatory T cells in long-lasting Graves disease. Study information: The criterion for persistent Graves' disease was over 5 years of antithyroid drugs with positive TSH receptor antibodies. Study findings and constraints: New patients shared fewer public clonotypes (more than 850) than persistent patients did (2,741). Persistent cases favored TRBV28, TRBJ1-2 and TRBJ2-5.

The time point is: persistent/refractory GD, antithyroid drugs over 5 years with positive TRAb. Extracted RNA from PBMCs served as the source of the TCR library. EDTA tubes held 9 to 10 milliliters of peripheral blood from each patient. This clonotype has just a few counts. Its antigen is not identified. Libraries of TCR beta came from iRepertoire HTBI primers plus Arm-PCR of CDR3 regions. TCRdb recomputed calls from the multiplex PCR reads with MiXCR, one row per CDR3 protein. The profile shows 500,000 to 700,000 distinct CDR3 sequences, roughly 30% of them singletons. The CDR3 is 14 amino acids. In germline, CDR1 is MNHNY, CDR2 SVGAGI (reference sequence). Trimming removed 0 bases at V and 6 bases at J, with 11 bases between.

The sequence came from a female donor with Graves disease. This chain uses TRBV6-6 with TRBJ2-5; maybe TRBD1 (6 bases). Sequencing was performed on peripheral blood mononuclear cells (PBMCs), taken when the disease was refractory, from a patient treated with antithyroid drugs. The DNA for the CDR3 is TGTGCCAGCAGTTACTCGGGACATGGACAGACCCAGTACTTC. This encodes CASSYSGHGQTQYF.